This T cell receptor beta chain originates from a study of blood T cell repertoires in COVID-19. From germline, CDR1 is LGHDT and CDR2 YNNKEL (reference sequence). V lost 7 bases to trimming and J lost 2 bases; unmatched junction nucleotides: 5. The CDR3 runs 16 residues. Authors' processing steps: Quantification of nucleated cells was approximated via reference gene primer amplification. Profiled with immunoSEQ multiplex PCR; TCRdb holds only in-frame clones, not every one. The V and J calls and clone size were taken over from that table, and D and trimming were inferred from the DNA. The sample holds over 200,000 clones, 86% seen once.

This chain uses TRBV3-1 (or the pseudogene TRBV3-2) with TRBJ2-6; TRBD1 matches at 10 bases. The sequence derives from a woman in her forties or fifties in a cohort exposed to, infected with or recovered from COVID-19 (not recorded which). The sequenced sample consisted of PBMCs or T cells enriched from blood (not recorded which). The CDR3 spells CASMRTGGAGANVLTF. DNA for the CDR3: TGTGCCAGCATGCGGACAGGGGGTGCTGGGGCCAACGTCCTGACTTTC.